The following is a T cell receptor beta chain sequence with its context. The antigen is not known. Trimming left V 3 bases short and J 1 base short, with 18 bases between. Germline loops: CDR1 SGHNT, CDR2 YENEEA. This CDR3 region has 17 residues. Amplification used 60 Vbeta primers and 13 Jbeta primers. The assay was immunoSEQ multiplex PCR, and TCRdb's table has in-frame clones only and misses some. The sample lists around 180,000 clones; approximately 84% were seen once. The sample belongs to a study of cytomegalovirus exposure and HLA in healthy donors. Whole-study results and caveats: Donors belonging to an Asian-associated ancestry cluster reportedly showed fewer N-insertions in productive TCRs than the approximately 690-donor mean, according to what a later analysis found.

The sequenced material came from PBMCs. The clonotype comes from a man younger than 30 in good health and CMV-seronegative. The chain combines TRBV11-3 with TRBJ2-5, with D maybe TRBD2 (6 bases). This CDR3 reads CASSLGQWGVIQETQYF. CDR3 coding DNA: TGTGCCAGCAGCTTGGGGCAGTGGGGGGTCATCCAAGAGACCCAGTACTTC.